This T cell receptor beta chain originates from a study of OX40 agonist ivuxolimab in advanced cancers. The timepoints at which blood was sampled were baseline, cycle 4 day 1, and cycle 7 day 1. Study conclusions and caveats: Low normalized T-cell clonal expansion also characterized some of the nonresponders.

As to this clone: The antigen remains undetermined.

This table comes from immunoSEQ multiplex PCR, and its TCRdb copy is limited to in-frame clones, with some not included. The data contain tens of thousands of clones, around 90% of them singletons. The CDR3 is 15 amino acids. The rearrangement joins TRBV12-2 to TRBJ1-1. TRBV12-2 is described as a pseudogene. This TCR was sampled from an adult with an advanced solid tumor such as melanoma, head and neck, liver or kidney cancer. This specimen consisted of CD4+ or CD8+ T cells sorted from blood, obtained in a trial of the OX40 agonist ivuxolimab. CDR3 sequence reads: CASRFAREWFTEAFF. Written as DNA, the CDR3 is TGTGCAAGTCGCTTCGCCAGGGAGTGGTTCACTGAAGCTTTCTTT.